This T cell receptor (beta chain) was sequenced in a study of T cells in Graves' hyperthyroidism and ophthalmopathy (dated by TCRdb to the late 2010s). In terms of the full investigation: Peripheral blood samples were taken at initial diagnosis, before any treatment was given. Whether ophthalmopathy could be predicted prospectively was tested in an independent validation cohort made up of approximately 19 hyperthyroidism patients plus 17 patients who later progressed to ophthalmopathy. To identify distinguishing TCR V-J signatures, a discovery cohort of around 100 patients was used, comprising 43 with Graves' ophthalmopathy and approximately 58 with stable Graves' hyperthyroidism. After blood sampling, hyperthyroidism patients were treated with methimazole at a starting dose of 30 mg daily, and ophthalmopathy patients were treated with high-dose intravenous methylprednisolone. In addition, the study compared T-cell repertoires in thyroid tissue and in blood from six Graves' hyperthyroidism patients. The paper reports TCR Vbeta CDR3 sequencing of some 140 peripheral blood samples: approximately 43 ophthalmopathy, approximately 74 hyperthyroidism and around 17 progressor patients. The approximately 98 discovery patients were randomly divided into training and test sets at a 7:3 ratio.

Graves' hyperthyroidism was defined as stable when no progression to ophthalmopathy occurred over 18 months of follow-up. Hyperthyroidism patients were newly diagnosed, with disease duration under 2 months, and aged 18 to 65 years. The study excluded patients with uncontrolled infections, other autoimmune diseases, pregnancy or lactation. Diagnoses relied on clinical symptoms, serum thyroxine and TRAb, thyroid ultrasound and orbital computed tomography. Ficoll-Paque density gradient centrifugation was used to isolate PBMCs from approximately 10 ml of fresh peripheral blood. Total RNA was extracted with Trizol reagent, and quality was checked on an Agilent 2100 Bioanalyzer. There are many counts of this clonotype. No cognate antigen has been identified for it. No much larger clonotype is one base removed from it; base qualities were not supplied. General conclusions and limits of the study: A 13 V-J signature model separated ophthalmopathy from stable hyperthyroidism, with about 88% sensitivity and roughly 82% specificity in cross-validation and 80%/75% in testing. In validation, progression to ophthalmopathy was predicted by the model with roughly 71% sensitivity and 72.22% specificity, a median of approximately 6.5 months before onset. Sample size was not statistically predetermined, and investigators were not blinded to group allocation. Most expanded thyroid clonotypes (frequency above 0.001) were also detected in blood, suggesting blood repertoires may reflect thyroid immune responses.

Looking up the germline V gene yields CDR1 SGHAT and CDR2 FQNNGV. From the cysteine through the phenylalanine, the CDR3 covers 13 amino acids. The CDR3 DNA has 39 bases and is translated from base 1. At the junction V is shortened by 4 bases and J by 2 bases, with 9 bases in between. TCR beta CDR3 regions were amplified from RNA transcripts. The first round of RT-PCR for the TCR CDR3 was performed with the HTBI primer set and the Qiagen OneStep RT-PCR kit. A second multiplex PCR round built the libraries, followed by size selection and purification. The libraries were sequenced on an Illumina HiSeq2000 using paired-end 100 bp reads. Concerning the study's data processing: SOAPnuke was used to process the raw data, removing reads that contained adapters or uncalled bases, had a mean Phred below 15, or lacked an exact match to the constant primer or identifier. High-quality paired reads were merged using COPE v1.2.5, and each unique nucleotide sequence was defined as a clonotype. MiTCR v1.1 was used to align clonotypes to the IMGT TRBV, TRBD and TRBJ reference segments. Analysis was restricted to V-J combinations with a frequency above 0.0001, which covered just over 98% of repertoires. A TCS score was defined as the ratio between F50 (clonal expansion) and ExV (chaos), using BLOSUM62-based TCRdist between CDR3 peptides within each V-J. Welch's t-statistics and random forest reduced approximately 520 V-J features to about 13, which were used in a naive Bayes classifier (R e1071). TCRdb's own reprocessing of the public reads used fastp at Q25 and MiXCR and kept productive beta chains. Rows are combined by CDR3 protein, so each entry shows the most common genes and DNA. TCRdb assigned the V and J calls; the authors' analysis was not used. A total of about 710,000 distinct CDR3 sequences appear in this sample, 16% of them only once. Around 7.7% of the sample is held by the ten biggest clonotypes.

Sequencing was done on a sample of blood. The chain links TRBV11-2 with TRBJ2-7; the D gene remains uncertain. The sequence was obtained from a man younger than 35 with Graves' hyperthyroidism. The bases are TGTGCCAGCAGCTCGGCAACAGCCTACGAGCAGTACTTC. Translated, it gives CASSSATAYEQYF. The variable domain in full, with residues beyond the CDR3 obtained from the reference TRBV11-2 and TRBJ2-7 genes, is EAGVAQSPRYKIIEKRQSVAFWCNPISGHATLYWYQQILGQGPKLLIQFQNNGVVDDSQLPKDRFSAERLKGVDSTLKIQPAKLEDSAVYLCASSSATAYEQYFGPGTRLTVT.